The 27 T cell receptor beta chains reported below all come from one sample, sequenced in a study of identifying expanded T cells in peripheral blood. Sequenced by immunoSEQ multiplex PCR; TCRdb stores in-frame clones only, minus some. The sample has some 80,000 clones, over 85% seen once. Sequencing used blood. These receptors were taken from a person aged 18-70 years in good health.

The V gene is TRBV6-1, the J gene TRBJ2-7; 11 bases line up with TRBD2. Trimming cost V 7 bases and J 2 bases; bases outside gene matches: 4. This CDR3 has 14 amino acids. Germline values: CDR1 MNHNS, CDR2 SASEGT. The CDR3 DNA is TGTGCCAGCACCCTAGCGGGAGGAACCTACGAGCAGTACTTC. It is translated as CASTLAGGTYEQYF.

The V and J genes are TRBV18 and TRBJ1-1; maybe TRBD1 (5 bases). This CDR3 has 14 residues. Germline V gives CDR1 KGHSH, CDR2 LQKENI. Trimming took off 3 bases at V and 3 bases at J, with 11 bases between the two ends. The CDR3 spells CASSPYGGDTEAFF. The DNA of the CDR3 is TGTGCCAGCTCACCCTATGGGGGGGACACTGAAGCTTTCTTT.

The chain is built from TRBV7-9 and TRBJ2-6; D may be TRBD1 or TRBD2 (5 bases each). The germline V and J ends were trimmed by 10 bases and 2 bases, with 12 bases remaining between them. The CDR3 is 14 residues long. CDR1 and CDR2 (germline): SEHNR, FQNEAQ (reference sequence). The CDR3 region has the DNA TGTGCCACAAAAGGGGACCCTGGGGCCAACGTCCTGACTTTC. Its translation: CATKGDPGANVLTF.

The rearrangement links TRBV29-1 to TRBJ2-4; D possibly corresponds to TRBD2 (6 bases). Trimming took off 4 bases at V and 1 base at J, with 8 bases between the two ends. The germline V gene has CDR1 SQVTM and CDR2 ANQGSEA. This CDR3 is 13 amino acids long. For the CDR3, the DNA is TGCAGCGTTGCCCGGGAGGCCAAAAACATTCAGTACTTC. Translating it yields CSVAREAKNIQYF.

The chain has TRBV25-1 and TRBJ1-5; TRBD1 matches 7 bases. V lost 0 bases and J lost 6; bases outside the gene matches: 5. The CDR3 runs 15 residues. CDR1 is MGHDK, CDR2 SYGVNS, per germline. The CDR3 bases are TGTGCCAGCAGTGAATACACAAGGGGGCCTCAGCCCCAGCATTTT. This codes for CASSEYTRGPQPQHF.

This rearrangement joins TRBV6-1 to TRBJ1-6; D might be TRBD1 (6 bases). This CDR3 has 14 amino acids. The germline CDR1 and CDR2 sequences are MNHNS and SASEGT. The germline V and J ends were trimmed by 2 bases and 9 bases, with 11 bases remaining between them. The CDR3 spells CASSEKTGSSPLHF. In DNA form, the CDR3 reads TGTGCCAGCAGTGAAAAAACAGGGTCTTCACCCCTCCACTTT.

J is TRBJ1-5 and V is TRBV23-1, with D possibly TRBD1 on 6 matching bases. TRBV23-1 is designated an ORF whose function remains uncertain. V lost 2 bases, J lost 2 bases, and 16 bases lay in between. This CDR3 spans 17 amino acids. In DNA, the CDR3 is TGCGCCAGCAGTCAAATCGGGGGCGGGGGATGCAATCAGCCCCAGCATTTT. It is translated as CASSQIGGGGCNQPQHF.

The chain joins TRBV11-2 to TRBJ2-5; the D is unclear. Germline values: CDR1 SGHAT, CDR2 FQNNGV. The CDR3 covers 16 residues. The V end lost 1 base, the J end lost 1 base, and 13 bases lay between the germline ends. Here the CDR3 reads CASSLASSIGQETQYF. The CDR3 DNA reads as TGTGCCAGCAGCTTAGCTTCTTCAATCGGCCAAGAGACCCAGTACTTC.

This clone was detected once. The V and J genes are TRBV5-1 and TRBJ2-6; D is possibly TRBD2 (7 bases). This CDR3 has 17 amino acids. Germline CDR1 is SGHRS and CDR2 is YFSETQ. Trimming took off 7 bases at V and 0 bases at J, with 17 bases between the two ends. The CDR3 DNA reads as TGCGCCAGCCAGACAGGCGGGGGCGTCTCTGGGGCCAACGTCCTGACTTTC. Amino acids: CASQTGGGVSGANVLTF.

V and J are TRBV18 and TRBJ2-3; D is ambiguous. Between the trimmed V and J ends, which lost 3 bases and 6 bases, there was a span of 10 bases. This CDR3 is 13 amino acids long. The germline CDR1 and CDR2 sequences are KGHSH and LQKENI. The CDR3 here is CASSPRPFDTQYF. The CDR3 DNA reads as TGTGCCAGCTCACCCCGTCCGTTTGATACGCAGTATTTT.

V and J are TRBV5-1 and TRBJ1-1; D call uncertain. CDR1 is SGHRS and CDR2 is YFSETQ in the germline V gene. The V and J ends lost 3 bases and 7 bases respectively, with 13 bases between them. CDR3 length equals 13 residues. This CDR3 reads CASSSGQEGEAFF. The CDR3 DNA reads TGCGCCAGCAGCTCCGGGCAGGAAGGTGAAGCTTTCTTT.

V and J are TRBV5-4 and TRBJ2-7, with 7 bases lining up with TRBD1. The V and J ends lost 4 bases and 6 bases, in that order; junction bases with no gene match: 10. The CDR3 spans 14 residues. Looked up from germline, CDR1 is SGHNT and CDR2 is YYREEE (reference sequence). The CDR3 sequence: CASSPRQGDGEQYF. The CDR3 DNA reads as TGTGCCAGCAGCCCTAGGCAGGGGGATGGCGAGCAGTACTTC.

The CDR3, as DNA: TGCGCCAGCAGCTTTGGGGTAGGCGTAAACACTGAAGCTTTCTTT. Translating gives CASSFGVGVNTEAFF. The chain couples TRBV5-1 to TRBJ1-1; no reliable D call. V was shortened by 2 bases and J by 2 bases, with 13 bases between the two germline ends. Germline-derived CDR1 and CDR2 are SGHRS and YFSETQ. The length of the CDR3 is 15 residues.

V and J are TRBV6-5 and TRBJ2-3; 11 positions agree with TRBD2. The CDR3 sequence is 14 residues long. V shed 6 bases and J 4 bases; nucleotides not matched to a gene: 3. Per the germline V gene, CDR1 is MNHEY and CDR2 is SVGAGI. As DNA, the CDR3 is TGTGCCAGCAGACCGGGACTAGCGGCAGATACGCAGTATTTT. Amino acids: CASRPGLAADTQYF.

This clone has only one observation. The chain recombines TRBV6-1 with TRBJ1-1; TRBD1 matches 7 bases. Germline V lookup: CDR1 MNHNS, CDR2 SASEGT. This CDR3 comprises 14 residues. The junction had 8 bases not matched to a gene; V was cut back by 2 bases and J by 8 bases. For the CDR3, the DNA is TGTGCCAGCAGTGAAAGGGGGCCGTCGTCCGAAGCTTTCTTT. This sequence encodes CASSERGPSSEAFF.

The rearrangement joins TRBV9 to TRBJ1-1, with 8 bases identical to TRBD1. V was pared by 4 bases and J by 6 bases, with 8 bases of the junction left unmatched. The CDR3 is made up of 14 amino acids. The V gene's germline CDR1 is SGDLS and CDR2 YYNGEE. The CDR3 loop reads CASSRDRWASEAFF. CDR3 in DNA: TGTGCCAGCAGCCGGGACAGGTGGGCGTCTGAAGCTTTCTTT.

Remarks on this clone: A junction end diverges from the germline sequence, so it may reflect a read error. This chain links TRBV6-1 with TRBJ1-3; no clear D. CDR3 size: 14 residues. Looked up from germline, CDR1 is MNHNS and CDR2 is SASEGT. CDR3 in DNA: TGTGCCAGCGGTGACGGAGTCTCTGGAAACACCATATATTTT. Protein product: CASGDGVSGNTIYF.

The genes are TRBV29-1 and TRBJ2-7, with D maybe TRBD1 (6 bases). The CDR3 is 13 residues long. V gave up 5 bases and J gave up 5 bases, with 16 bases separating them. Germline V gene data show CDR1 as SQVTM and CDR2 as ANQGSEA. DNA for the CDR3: TGCAGCGTTTCGGGACACCCAATTAACGAGCAGTACTTC. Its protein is CSVSGHPINEQYF.

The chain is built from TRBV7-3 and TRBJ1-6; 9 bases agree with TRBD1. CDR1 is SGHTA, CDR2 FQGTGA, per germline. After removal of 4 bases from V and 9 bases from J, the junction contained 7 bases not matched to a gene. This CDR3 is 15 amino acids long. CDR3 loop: CASSSGTGRSSPLHF. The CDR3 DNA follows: TGTGCCAGCAGCTCCGGGACAGGGCGGAGTTCACCCCTCCACTTT.

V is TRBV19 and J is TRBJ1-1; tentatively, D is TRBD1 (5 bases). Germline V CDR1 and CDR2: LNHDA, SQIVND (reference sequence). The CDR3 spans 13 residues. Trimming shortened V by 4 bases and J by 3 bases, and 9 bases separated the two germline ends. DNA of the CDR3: TGTGCCAGTAGTACACAGGCGGACACTGAAGCTTTCTTT. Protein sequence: CASSTQADTEAFF.

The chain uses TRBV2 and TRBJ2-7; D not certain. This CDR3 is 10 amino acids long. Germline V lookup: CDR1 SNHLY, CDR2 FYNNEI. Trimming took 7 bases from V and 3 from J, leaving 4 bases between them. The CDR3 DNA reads TGTGCCAGCACCTTCTACGAGCAGTACTTC. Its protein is CASTFYEQYF.

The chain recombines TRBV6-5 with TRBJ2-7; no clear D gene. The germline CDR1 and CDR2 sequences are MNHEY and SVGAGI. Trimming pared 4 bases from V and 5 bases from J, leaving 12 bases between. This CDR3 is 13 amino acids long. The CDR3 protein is CASSSNNLDEQYF. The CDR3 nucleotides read TGTGCCAGCAGTTCAAACAACCTCGACGAGCAGTACTTC.

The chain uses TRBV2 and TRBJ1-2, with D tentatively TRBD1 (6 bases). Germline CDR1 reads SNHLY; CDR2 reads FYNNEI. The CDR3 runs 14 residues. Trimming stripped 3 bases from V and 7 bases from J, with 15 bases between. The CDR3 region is CASSETRQEGGYTF. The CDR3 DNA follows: TGTGCCAGCAGTGAGACACGACAGGAAGGTGGCTACACCTTC.

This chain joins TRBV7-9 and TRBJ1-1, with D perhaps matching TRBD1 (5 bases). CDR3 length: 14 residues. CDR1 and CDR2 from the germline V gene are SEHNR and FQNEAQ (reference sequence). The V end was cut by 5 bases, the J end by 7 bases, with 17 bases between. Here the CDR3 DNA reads TGTGCCAGCAGCCCCCGGGACCCCCGGGGTGAAGCTTTCTTT. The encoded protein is CASSPRDPRGEAFF.

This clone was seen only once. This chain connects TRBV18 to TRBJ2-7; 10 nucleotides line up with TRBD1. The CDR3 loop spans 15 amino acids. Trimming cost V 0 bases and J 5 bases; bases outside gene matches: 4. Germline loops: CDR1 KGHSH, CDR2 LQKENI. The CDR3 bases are TGTGCCAGCTCACCACCGGGACAGGGGATCAACGAGCAGTACTTC. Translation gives CASSPPGQGINEQYF.

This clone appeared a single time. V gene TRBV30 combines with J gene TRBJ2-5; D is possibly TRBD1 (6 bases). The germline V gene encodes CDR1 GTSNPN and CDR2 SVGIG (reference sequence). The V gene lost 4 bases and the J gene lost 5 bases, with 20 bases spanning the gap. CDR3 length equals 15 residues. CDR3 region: CAWTIGKQGSETQYF. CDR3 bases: TGTGCCTGGACTATAGGGAAACAGGGTAGCGAGACCCAGTACTTC. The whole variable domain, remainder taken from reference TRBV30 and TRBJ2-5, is SQTIHQWPATLVQPVGSPLSLECTVEGTSNPNLYWYRQAAGRGLQLLFYSVGIGQISSEVPQNLSASRPQDRQFILSSKKLLLSDSGFYLCAWTIGKQGSETQYFGPGTRLLVL.

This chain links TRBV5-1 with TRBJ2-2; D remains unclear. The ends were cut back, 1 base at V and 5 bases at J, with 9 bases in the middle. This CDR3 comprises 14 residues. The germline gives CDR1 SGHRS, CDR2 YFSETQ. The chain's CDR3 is CASSLRTDTGELFF. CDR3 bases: TGCGCCAGCAGCTTGCGAACGGATACCGGGGAGCTGTTTTTT.